One T cell receptor (beta chain) is described in this entry. Its antigen is not yet known. No quality values exist for individual bases; no much larger clone is one base distant. The data originate from a study of T-cell reconstitution after alpha-beta-depleted transplantation in children (dated by TCRdb to the mid-2010s). With regard to the full study: The study quantitatively tracked T-cell immune reconstitution after TCRalphabeta/CD19-depleted allogeneic hematopoietic cell transplantation in children using TCR repertoire profiling.

The CDR3 starts with the cysteine, ends with the phenylalanine, and has 18 residues. The read is trimmed to its CDR3 DNA, 54 bases read in frame from base 1. The CDR1 and CDR2 encoded by the germline V gene (reference sequence) are DFQATT and SNEGSKA. V lost 0 bases and J lost 5 bases; the stretch between them is 23 bases long. Libraries were made using PCR. The reads were generated on an Illumina HiSeq 2500. Molecular barcoding was employed in the preparation of TCR libraries, with unique molecular identifiers being used to normalize TCRbeta repertoire quantification. Using fastp trimming at Q25 and MiXCR clonotype assembly, TCRdb reanalyzed the public sequencing data and kept in-frame beta chains. Here each entry gathers all rows of one CDR3 protein and keeps the most common genes and DNA. In all, the sample holds over 200,000 distinct CDR3 sequences, and around 9.6% of those were seen once. The ten biggest clones cover over 5.5% of the sample.

Material: PBMCs from the stem cell graft donor, obtained from the stem cell graft. The receptor was derived from a human donor who donated a stem cell graft to a child with acute lymphoblastic leukemia. The rearranged segments are TRBV20-1 and TRBJ2-1, with TRBD2 tentatively as D gene (7 bases match). The sequenced DNA: TGCAGTGCTAGAGATCCGGATCCACGGGGGGCGCGTAACAATGAGCAGTTCTTC. This is translated as CSARDPDPRGARNNEQFF.